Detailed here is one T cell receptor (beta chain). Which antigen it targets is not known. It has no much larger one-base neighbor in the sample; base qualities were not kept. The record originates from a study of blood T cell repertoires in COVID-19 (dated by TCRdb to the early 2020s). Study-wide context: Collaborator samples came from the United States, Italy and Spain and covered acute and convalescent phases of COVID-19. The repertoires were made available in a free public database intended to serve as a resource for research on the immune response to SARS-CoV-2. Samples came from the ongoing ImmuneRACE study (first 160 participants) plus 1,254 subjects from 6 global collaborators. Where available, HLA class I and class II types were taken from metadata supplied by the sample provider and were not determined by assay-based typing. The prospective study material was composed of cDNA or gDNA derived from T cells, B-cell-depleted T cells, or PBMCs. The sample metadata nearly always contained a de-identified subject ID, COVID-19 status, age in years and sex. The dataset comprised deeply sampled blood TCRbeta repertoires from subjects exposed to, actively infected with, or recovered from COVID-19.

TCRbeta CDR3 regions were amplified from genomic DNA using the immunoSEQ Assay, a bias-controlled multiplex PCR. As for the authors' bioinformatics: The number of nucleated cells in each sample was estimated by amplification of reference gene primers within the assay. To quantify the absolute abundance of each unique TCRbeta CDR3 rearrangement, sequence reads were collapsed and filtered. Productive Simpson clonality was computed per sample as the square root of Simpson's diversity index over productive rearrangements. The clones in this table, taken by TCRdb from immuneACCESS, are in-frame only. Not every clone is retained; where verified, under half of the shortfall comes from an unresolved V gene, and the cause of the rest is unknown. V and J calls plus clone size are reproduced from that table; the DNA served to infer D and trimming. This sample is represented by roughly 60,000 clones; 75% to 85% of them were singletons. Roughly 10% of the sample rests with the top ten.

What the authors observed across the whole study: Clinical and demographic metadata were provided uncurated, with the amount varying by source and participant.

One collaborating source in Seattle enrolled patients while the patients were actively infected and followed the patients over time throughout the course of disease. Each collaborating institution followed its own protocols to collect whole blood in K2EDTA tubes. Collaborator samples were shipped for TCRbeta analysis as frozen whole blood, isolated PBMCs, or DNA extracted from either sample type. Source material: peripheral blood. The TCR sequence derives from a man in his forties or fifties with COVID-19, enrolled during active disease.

The DNA reads TGCGCCAGCAGCGAAAGGACAGGGTCGCTGAACACTGAAGCTTTCTTT. It specifies CASSERTGSLNTEAFF. The rearrangement combines TRBV4-1 with TRBJ1-1; 8 central bases correspond to TRBD1. Looking up the germline V gene yields CDR1 MGHRA and CDR2 YSYEKL. Reading from cysteine to phenylalanine, the CDR3 counts 16 amino acids. Only the CDR3 DNA is retained, 48 bases long and in frame from the first base. V trim: 5 bases; J trim: 0 bases; unmatched bases: 8.